This is a list of T cell receptor beta chains from one sample in a study of T cells in Graves' hyperthyroidism and ophthalmopathy. TCRdb recomputed calls from the multiplex PCR reads with MiXCR, one row per CDR3 protein. The table has around 300,000 distinct CDR3 sequences, roughly 13% seen once. Sample: blood. The origin of the receptors is a young woman with Graves' hyperthyroidism that later progressed to Graves' ophthalmopathy. CDR3s include the opening cysteine and the closing phenylalanine or tryptophan. The D gene is left open where the match is weak. Where a row states a size, it is once, few, many or the class of an expanded clone; other rows omit it.

D	size	V	J	CDR3	DNA
TRBD1	many	TRBV12-3/TRBV12-4	TRBJ1-2	CASSSPGTGFNYGYTF	TGTGCCAGCAGTTCCCCCGGGACAGGTTTTAACTATGGCTACACCTTC
NA	many	TRBV2	TRBJ2-4	CASSEEWQGLNIQYF	TGTGCCAGCAGTGAAGAGTGGCAGGGACTTAACATTCAGTACTTC
TRBD2	many	TRBV5-1	TRBJ2-3	CASSQNRRELSNTQYF	TGCGCCAGCAGCCAAAACCGGCGGGAGTTGAGTAATACGCAGTATTTT
TRBD1	once	TRBV6-9	TRBJ1-2	CASSFSTAGGYGGYTF	TGTGCCAGCAGTTTTTCTACGGCAGGGGGCTACGGTGGCTACACCTTC
TRBD1	many	TRBV28	TRBJ1-1	CASTTPPGGLAEAFF	TGTGCCAGCACCACTCCCCCAGGGGGGCTCGCTGAAGCTTTCTTT
TRBD1	NA	TRBV4-2	TRBJ1-2	CASSLSRWTGEDPNYGYTF	TGTGCCAGCAGCCTATCACGTTGGACAGGGGAGGACCCCAACTATGGCTACACCTTC
NA	few	TRBV9	TRBJ2-1	CASSVLGSSNEQFF	TGTGCCAGCAGCGTATTAGGGAGTAGCAATGAGCAGTTCTTC
NA	many	TRBV7-2	TRBJ2-3	CASSFLPGSTDTQYF	TGTGCCAGCAGCTTCTTACCCGGGAGTACAGATACGCAGTATTTT
NA	many	TRBV28	TRBJ2-2	CASSFWGDSTGELFF	TGTGCCAGCAGTTTCTGGGGCGACAGTACCGGGGAGCTGTTTTTT
NA	many	TRBV27	TRBJ1-5	CASSRLGGEPQHF	TGTGCCAGCAGTAGGCTCGGAGGGGAGCCCCAGCATTTT
TRBD2	many	TRBV2	TRBJ2-3	CASHKGTSGLTSSTDTQYF	TGTGCCAGCCACAAAGGGACTAGCGGACTTACCTCTAGCACAGATACGCAGTATTTT
TRBD1	NA	TRBV4-2	TRBJ1-5	CASSQQGGVSNQPQHF	TGTGCCAGCAGCCAACAGGGGGGGGTAAGCAATCAGCCCCAGCATTTT
NA	many	TRBV24-1	TRBJ2-3	CATSDGVPLQYF	TGTGCCACCAGTGACGGGGTCCCTCTTCAGTATTTT
NA	many	TRBV6-2/TRBV6-3	TRBJ2-7	CASVGLVAYEQYF	TGTGCCAGCGTGGGTCTAGTAGCCTACGAGCAGTACTTC
NA	few	TRBV2	TRBJ2-7	CATGIAYEQYF	TGTGCCACCGGGATCGCCTACGAGCAGTACTTC
TRBD2	NA	TRBV24-1	TRBJ2-1	CATSAGAGGWNEQFF	TGTGCCACCAGTGCTGGGGCGGGAGGTTGGAATGAGCAGTTCTTC
TRBD2	NA	TRBV20-1	TRBJ2-1	CSARDPAGGYNEQFF	TGCAGTGCTAGAGATCCAGCGGGGGGTTACAATGAGCAGTTCTTC
TRBD1	many	TRBV7-6	TRBJ1-1	CASSSRDRGLGTEAFF	TGTGCCAGCAGCTCCCGGGACAGGGGGCTGGGTACTGAAGCTTTCTTT
NA	many	TRBV7-6	TRBJ2-7	CASSSRTIASYEQYF	TGTGCCAGCAGCTCTAGGACTATAGCAAGTTACGAGCAGTACTTC
NA	many	TRBV28	TRBJ1-2	CASSRDYGYTF	TGTGCCAGCAGTCGCGACTATGGCTACACCTTC
NA	NA	TRBV2	TRBJ1-5	CASNRGTYSGNQPQHF	TGTGCCAGCAACCGAGGGACCTACTCGGGGAATCAGCCCCAGCATTTT
TRBD2	NA	TRBV7-2	TRBJ2-1	CASTFERGGFYNEQFF	TGTGCCAGCACCTTTGAGCGGGGGGGCTTCTACAATGAGCAGTTCTTC
NA	many	TRBV12-5	TRBJ2-7	CASGLILQGSEQYF	TGTGCTAGTGGTTTGATCCTACAGGGTAGTGAGCAGTACTTC
NA	NA	TRBV5-4	TRBJ2-7	CASSTETGGYEQYF	TGTGCCAGCAGCACTGAGACAGGTGGCTACGAGCAGTACTTC
TRBD1	NA	TRBV20-1	TRBJ1-3	CSARDEGQSISGNTIYF	TGCAGTGCTAGAGATGAGGGACAGTCGATCTCTGGAAACACCATATATTTT
TRBD2	many	TRBV7-8	TRBJ2-1	CASSSVLAGNNEQFF	TGTGCCAGCAGCTCGGTCCTAGCGGGGAACAATGAGCAGTTCTTC
NA	NA	TRBV19	TRBJ2-1	CASRLGGAGGEQFF	TGTGCCAGTAGGCTAGGTGGGGCCGGGGGAGAGCAGTTCTTC
NA	NA	TRBV5-1	TRBJ2-7	CASSSQSYEQYF	TGCGCCAGCAGCTCCCAGTCTTACGAGCAGTACTTC
NA	many	TRBV27	TRBJ2-7	CASSSGPAYEQYF	TGTGCCAGCAGTTCGGGGCCTGCCTACGAGCAGTACTTC
NA	NA	TRBV27	TRBJ2-1	CASSSEGRGYEQFF	TGTGCCAGCAGTTCGGAGGGCCGGGGCTATGAGCAGTTCTTC
NA	NA	TRBV10-3	TRBJ2-7	CAIRGVDEQYF	TGTGCCATCAGGGGAGTCGACGAGCAGTACTTC
TRBD2	many	TRBV12-3/TRBV12-4	TRBJ2-1	CASSFWASGSLYNEQFF	TGTGCCAGCAGTTTCTGGGCTAGCGGGAGTTTATACAATGAGCAGTTCTTC